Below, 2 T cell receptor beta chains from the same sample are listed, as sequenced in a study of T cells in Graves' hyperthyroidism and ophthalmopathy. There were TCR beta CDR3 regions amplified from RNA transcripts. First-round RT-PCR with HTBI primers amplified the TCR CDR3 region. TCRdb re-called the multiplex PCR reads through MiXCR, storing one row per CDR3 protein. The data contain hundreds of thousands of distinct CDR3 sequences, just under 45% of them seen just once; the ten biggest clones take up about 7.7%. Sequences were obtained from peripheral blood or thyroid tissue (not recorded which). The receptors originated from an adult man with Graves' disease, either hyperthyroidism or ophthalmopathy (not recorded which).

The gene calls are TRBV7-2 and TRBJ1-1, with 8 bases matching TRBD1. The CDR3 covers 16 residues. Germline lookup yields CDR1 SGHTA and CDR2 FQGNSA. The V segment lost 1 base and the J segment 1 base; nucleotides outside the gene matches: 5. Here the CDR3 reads CASSLGAGGPNTEAFF. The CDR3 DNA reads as TGTGCCAGCAGCTTAGGCGCAGGGGGCCCGAACACTGAAGCTTTCTTT.

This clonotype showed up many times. The CDR3 region is CASSLATGRTSPLHF. The CDR3 DNA follows: TGTGCCAGCAGCTTAGCTACAGGGAGAACTTCACCCCTCCACTTT. The chain joins TRBV7-8 to TRBJ1-6, with a possible D match to TRBD1 (6 bases). CDR3 length equals 15 residues. Per germline, CDR1 SGHVS and CDR2 FQNEAQ. V was trimmed by 0 bases and J by 9 bases, leaving 12 bases between them.